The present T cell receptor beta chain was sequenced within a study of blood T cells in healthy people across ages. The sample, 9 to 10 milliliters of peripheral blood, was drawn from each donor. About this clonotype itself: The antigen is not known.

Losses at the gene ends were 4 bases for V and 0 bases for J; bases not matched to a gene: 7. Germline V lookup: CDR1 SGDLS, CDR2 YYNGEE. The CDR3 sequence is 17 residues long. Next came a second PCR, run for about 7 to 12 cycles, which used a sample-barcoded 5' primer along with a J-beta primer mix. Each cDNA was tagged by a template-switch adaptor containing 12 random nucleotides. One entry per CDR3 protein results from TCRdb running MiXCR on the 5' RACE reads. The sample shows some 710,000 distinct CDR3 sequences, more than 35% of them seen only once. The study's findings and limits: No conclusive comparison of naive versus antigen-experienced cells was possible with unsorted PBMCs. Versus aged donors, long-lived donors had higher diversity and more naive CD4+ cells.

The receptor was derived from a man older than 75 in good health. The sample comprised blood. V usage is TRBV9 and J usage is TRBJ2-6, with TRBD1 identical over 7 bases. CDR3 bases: TGTGCCAGCAGCCCGACAGGGTCAAACTCTGGGGCCAACGTCCTGACTTTC. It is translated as CASSPTGSNSGANVLTF.